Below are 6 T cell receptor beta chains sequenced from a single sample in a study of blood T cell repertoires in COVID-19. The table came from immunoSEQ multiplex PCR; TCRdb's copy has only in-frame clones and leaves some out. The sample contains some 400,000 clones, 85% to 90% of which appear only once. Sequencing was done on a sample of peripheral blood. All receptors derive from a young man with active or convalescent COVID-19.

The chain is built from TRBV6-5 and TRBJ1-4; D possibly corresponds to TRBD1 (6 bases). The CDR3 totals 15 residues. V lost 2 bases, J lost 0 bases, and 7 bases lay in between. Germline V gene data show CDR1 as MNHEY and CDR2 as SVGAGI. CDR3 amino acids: CASSYDRTTNEKLFF. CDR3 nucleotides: TGTGCCAGCAGTTACGACAGGACAACTAATGAAAAACTGTTTTTT.

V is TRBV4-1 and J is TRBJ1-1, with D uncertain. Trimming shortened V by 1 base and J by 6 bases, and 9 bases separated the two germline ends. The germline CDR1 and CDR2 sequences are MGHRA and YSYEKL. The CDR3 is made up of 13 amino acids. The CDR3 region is CASSQGEVAEAFF. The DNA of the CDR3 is TGCGCCAGCAGCCAAGGGGAGGTTGCTGAAGCTTTCTTT.

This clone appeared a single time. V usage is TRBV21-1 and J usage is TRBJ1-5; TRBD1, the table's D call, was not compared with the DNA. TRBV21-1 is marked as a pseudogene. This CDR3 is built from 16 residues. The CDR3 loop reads CASRLRQGRSNQPQHF. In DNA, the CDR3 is TGTGCCAGCAGATTGCGGCAGGGTAGAAGCAATCAGCCCCAGCATTTT.

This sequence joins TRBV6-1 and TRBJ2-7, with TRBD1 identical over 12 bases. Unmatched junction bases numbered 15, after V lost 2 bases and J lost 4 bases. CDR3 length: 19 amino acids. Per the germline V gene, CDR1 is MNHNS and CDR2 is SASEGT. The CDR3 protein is CASSEPLPGQGASRYEQYF. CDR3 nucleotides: TGTGCCAGCAGTGAACCCCTCCCGGGACAGGGGGCGAGTAGGTACGAGCAGTACTTC.

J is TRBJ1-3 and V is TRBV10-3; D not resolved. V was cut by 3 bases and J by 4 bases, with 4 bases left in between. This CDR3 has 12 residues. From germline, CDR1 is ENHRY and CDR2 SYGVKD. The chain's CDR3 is CAISDRGNTIYF. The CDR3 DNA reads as TGTGCCATCAGTGATCGGGGAAACACCATATATTTT.

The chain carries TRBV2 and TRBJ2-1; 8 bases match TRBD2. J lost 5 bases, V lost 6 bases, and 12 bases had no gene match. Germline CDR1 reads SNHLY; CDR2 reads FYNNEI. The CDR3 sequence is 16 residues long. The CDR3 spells CASSALSSGINNEQFF. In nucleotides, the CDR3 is TGTGCCAGCAGCGCCCTTAGTAGCGGGATAAACAATGAGCAGTTCTTC.